The 20 T cell receptor beta chains below all came from one sample that was sequenced in a study of cytotoxic CD8 clonotypes in ibrutinib-treated CLL. Generated by immunoSEQ multiplex PCR, the TCRdb table keeps only in-frame clones and is missing some. This sample carries 150,000 or so clones, less than 85% of them seen once, and the ten largest clones take 4.6%. The sequenced sample was PBMCs, obtained after 24 months of ibrutinib treatment. These receptor sequences come from a human donor with chronic lymphocytic leukemia.

The chain couples TRBV5-1 to TRBJ1-5; 9 bases fit TRBD1. Trimming cost V 1 base and J 5 bases; bases outside gene matches: 1. Germline CDR1 and CDR2: SGHRS and YFSETQ. This CDR3 region has 14 residues. CDR3 loop: CASSLTGGDQPQHF. CDR3 coding DNA: TGCGCCAGCAGCTTGACAGGGGGCGATCAGCCCCAGCATTTT.

This sequence joins TRBV7-2 and TRBJ1-2; perhaps TRBD1 as D (6 bases). CDR1 SGHTA and CDR2 FQGNSA come from the germline V gene. V was trimmed by 5 bases and J by 4 bases, leaving 14 bases between them. CDR3 length: 14 amino acids. CDR3 protein: CASSRYRAGYGYTF. Written as DNA, the CDR3 is TGTGCCAGCAGCCGATACAGGGCGGGCTATGGCTACACCTTC.

The chain uses TRBV5-1 and TRBJ2-3; 8 positions match TRBD2. Per the germline V gene, CDR1 is SGHRS and CDR2 is YFSETQ. V trimming: 1 base; J trimming: 5 bases; junction bases outside the gene matches: 0. The CDR3 has 13 residues. Here the CDR3 DNA reads TGCGCCAGCAGCTTGACTAGCGGAGATACGCAGTATTTT. Translating it yields CASSLTSGDTQYF.

The V call is TRBV7-2, the J call TRBJ2-7, with TRBD1 matching 12 bases. This CDR3 comprises 17 residues. V shed 4 bases and J 3 bases; nucleotides not matched to a gene: 10. Germline-derived CDR1 and CDR2 are SGHTA and FQGNSA. CDR3 DNA: TGTGCCAGCAGCTCGGGACAGGGGGCGCAGCTTCTCTACGAGCAGTACTTC. Translated, it gives CASSSGQGAQLLYEQYF. The full variable domain, rest sourced from reference TRBV7-2 and TRBJ2-7, is GAGVSQSPSNKVTEKGKDVELRCDPISGHTALYWYRQSLGQGLEFLIYFQGNSAPDKSGLPSDRFSAERTGGSVSTLTIQRTQQEDSAVYLCASSSGQGAQLLYEQYFGPGTRLTVT.

V gene TRBV28 combines with J gene TRBJ2-7; 7 bases fit TRBD1. After removal of 5 bases from V and 2 bases from J, the junction contained 6 bases not matched to a gene. The CDR3 spans 14 residues. Germline CDR1 reads MDHEN; CDR2 reads SYDVKM. This chain's CDR3 is CASSDSGGAYEQYF. As DNA, the CDR3 is TGTGCCAGCAGTGATTCAGGGGGAGCCTACGAGCAGTACTTC.

This chain joins TRBV4-1 and TRBJ1-5; D call uncertain. The CDR3 is 16 amino acids. V dropped 6 bases and J dropped 2 bases, with 17 bases sitting between them. Germline CDR1 MGHRA, CDR2 YSYEKL. The CDR3 spells CASSLTPFGGNQPQHF. For the CDR3, the DNA is TGCGCCAGCAGTCTCACCCCATTCGGTGGCAATCAGCCCCAGCATTTT.

The chain carries TRBV7-3 and TRBJ2-3, with 7 bases matching TRBD1. From germline, CDR1 is SGHTA and CDR2 FQGTGA. There are 16 residues in the CDR3. The V and J ends lost 1 base and 0 bases, in that order; junction bases with no gene match: 4. CDR3 bases: TGTGCCAGCAGCTTAAACCCAGGGGGTAGCACAGATACGCAGTATTTT. Translation: CASSLNPGGSTDTQYF.

The count of this clone is one. The gene calls are TRBV19 and TRBJ1-2; D gene ambiguous. V was shortened by 3 bases and J by 8 bases, with 13 bases between the two germline ends. The CDR3 has 13 residues. Germline CDR1 is LNHDA and CDR2 is SQIVND (reference sequence). The CDR3 bases are TGTGCCAGTAGTATTAGCCCCCCCCAAGGCTACACCTTC. It specifies CASSISPPQGYTF.

The rearrangement uses TRBV7-2 and TRBJ2-7, with TRBD1 as a possible D gene (5 bases). V lost 1 base, J lost 2 bases, and 12 bases lay in between. CDR3 length: 15 residues. Germline CDR1 reads SGHTA; CDR2 reads FQGNSA. The CDR3 spells CASSLEGQPPYEQYF. CDR3 nucleotides: TGTGCCAGCAGCTTAGAGGGGCAACCCCCCTACGAGCAGTACTTC.

The chain has TRBV30 and TRBJ2-5; 8 positions match TRBD1. The length of the CDR3 is 15 residues. Germline-derived CDR1 and CDR2 are GTSNPN and SVGIG (reference sequence). J gave up 5 bases and V 1 base, and 9 bases lay outside the gene matches. The CDR3: CAWSGTGSPWETQYF. Here the CDR3 DNA reads TGTGCCTGGAGTGGGACAGGGAGCCCTTGGGAGACCCAGTACTTC.

This chain connects TRBV30 to TRBJ2-7, with 7 bases identical to TRBD1. Trimming removed 3 bases from V and 2 bases from J; junction bases left unmatched: 10. The germline gives CDR1 GTSNPN, CDR2 SVGIG (reference sequence). This CDR3 has 15 amino acids. The CDR3 nucleotides are TGTGCCTGGAGGAGACAGGGTGCGAAAACCTACGAGCAGTACTTC. Translation: CAWRRQGAKTYEQYF.

The chain has TRBV6-4 and TRBJ1-2; D remains ambiguous. Trimming pared 10 bases from V and 4 bases from J, leaving 13 bases between. This CDR3 is built from 12 residues. In germline, CDR1 is MRHNA, CDR2 SNTAGT. The CDR3 DNA follows: TGTGCCACCAGACCCCCCGGCTATGGCTACACCTTC. Protein product: CATRPPGYGYTF.

The rearrangement links TRBV28 to TRBJ2-7; 8 bases line up with TRBD1. CDR3 length: 18 residues. CDR1 MDHEN and CDR2 SYDVKM come from the germline V gene. J was trimmed by 5 bases and V by 3 bases; bases with no gene match: 18. The CDR3 sequence is CASSFPGGLLGDQNEQYF. DNA of the CDR3: TGTGCCAGCAGTTTCCCAGGGGGCTTATTGGGGGATCAAAACGAGCAGTACTTC.

This chain joins TRBV28 and TRBJ1-1; possibly TRBD1 for D (6 bases). Trimming stripped 6 bases from V and 7 bases from J, with 15 bases between. Germline loops: CDR1 MDHEN, CDR2 SYDVKM. This CDR3 region has 13 residues. DNA for the CDR3: TGTGCCAGCAGCCTAAAGGGGGGGAGTGAAGCTTTCTTT. Protein sequence: CASSLKGGSEAFF.

The chain is built from TRBV5-1 and TRBJ2-1, with 12 bases fitting TRBD2. Losses at the gene ends were 6 bases for V and 5 bases for J; bases not matched to a gene: 9. Germline CDR1 and CDR2: SGHRS and YFSETQ. This CDR3 contains 16 residues. The CDR3 DNA sequence: TGCGCCAGCATCCGGACTAGCGGGATAGAGAACAATGAGCAGTTCTTC. Translating gives CASIRTSGIENNEQFF.

The chain joins TRBV11-2 to TRBJ1-3; 8 bases line up with TRBD1. Germline V CDR1 and CDR2: SGHAT, FQNNGV. This CDR3 is 16 amino acids long. The V gene end was trimmed by 4 bases and the J gene end by 4 bases; junction bases not matched to a gene: 9. CDR3 coding DNA: TGTGCCAGCAGCTCGCCGGACAGGGTCGGAGGAAACACCATATATTTT. Translation: CASSSPDRVGGNTIYF.

V gene TRBV30 combines with J gene TRBJ1-2; no reliable D call. CDR1 is GTSNPN and CDR2 is SVGIG in the germline V gene (reference sequence). CDR3 length: 14 amino acids. Trimming took 5 bases from V and 4 from J, leaving 17 bases between them. DNA of the CDR3: TGTGCCTGGGATAGACGGTCCGGACGCTATGGCTACACCTTC. It translates to CAWDRRSGRYGYTF.

The gene calls are TRBV28 and TRBJ2-7; no clear D gene. This CDR3 region has 14 residues. V lost 7 bases and J lost 0, with 13 bases in between. Looked up from germline, CDR1 is MDHEN and CDR2 is SYDVKM. The CDR3 nucleotides read TGTGCCAGCACCTCGGCGATCCTCTCCTACGAGCAGTACTTC. Encoded protein: CASTSAILSYEQYF. Complete variable domain (other parts from reference TRBV28 and TRBJ2-7): DVKVTQSSRYLVKRTGEKVFLECVQDMDHENMFWYRQDPGLGLRLIYFSYDVKMKEKGDIPEGYSVSREKKERFSLILESASTNQTSMYLCASTSAILSYEQYFGPGTRLTVT.

This chain joins TRBV7-8 and TRBJ2-7, with D perhaps matching TRBD1 or TRBD2 (5 bases each). This CDR3 spans 15 amino acids. V lost 5 bases, J lost 6 bases, and 20 bases lay in between. Germline CDR1 SGHVS, CDR2 FQNEAQ. The CDR3 DNA follows: TGTGCCAGCAGCCTTGTTGGGGGAACCCATTCCGAGCAGTACTTC. Amino acids: CASSLVGGTHSEQYF.

The gene calls are TRBV28 and TRBJ1-3; D may be TRBD1 (6 bases). The CDR3 is 16 residues long. CDR1 is MDHEN, CDR2 SYDVKM, per germline. Trimming stripped 7 bases from V and 0 bases from J, with 16 bases between. This CDR3 reads CASIFDRSFSGNTIYF. CDR3 DNA: TGTGCCAGCATCTTTGACAGGTCCTTCTCTGGAAACACCATATATTTT.